This T cell receptor (beta chain) was recorded in a study of CD8 T cells in ankylosing spondylitis. Findings and caveats of the study: Past research had described some motif variants in reactive arthritis synovial fluid and blood.

Via MiXCR, TCRdb re-called the 5' RACE reads, giving one row per CDR3 protein. The sample lists around 180,000 distinct CDR3 sequences; 10% to 15% were seen once. This clonotype appeared a few times. The antigen remains undetermined. This clonotype was sampled from a female donor with ankylosing spondylitis or in good health (not recorded which). The sequencing sample was made of blood, either unsorted or a sorted T cell fraction (not recorded which).

The CDR3 here is CASSQEGLADNPEQFF. For the CDR3, the DNA is TGCGCCAGCAGCCAAGAAGGGCTAGCGGACAATCCTGAGCAGTTCTTC. V usage is TRBV4-3 and J usage is TRBJ2-1; 7 bases line up with TRBD2. This CDR3 region has 16 residues. From germline, CDR1 is LGHNA and CDR2 YSLEER. V shed 0 bases and J 9 bases; nucleotides not matched to a gene: 11.